The rows below give T cell receptor beta chains drawn from one sample of a study of CD4 T cells in relation to SARS-CoV-2 and coronaviruses. This table comes from immunoSEQ multiplex PCR, and its TCRdb copy is limited to in-frame clones, with some not included. The profile shows nearly 25,000 clones, more than 60% of them singletons. Their antigens are not known. Sequenced sample: CD4+ T cells from PBMCs, cultured in vitro. These TCRs come from a human donor in good health. The conserved cysteine and the conserved F or W are not part of the CDR3 here. The D gene is left open where the match is weak.

TRBJ2-7 TRBV10-3 NA ALSSTPGEQY
TRBJ1-4 TRBV7-9 NA ASSLGAATNEKLF
TRBJ2-7 TRBV19 TRBD2 ASRPQGYSAGESYEQY
TRBJ1-2 TRBV3-1/TRBV3-2 TRBD1 ASSSGQGNYGYT
TRBJ1-1 TRBV19 NA ASRLGHFTEAF
TRBJ1-4 TRBV19 NA ASSTPQFGIGGEKLF
TRBJ2-7 TRBV6-2/TRBV6-3 NA ASSRKTGSSYEQY
TRBJ2-6 TRBV2 TRBD2 ASAGGAGANVLT
TRBJ2-1 TRBV7-2 TRBD2 ASSLGSSSGRGF
TRBJ1-1 TRBV5-1 TRBD1 ASSLGQVHTEAF
TRBJ1-5 TRBV28 NA ASMSLAQPQH
TRBJ2-5 TRBV7-2 TRBD1 ASSFTGTEETQY
TRBJ1-1 TRBV5-4 NA ASSSGVASYMNTEAF
TRBJ1-1 TRBV6-2/TRBV6-3 NA ASSYDLGNTEAF
TRBJ2-5 TRBV2 NA ASSEWARETQY
TRBJ1-3 TRBV20-1 NA SASETGLHSGNTIY
TRBJ1-4 TRBV5-1 NA ASSFTRGEEKLF
TRBJ1-1 TRBV5-4 TRBD1 ALNSGGAGNTEAF
TRBJ2-3 TRBV15 NA ATSRDITDTQY
TRBJ2-3 TRBV2 NA ASSKSLGDTQY
TRBJ2-2 TRBV29-1 TRBD1 SVGQGVDTGELF
TRBJ2-7 TRBV5-4 NA ASSFPGAGEQY
TRBJ1-4 TRBV19 NA ASTPTGPLNEKLF
TRBJ2-1 TRBV11-2 TRBD2 ASSLLGGRGGEQF
TRBJ1-6 TRBV5-4 NA ASRLTGQNNSPLH
TRBJ2-1 TRBV28 NA ASSSQRVIRNEQF
TRBJ2-2 TRBV2 TRBD1 ASSANRRTGGDTGELF
TRBJ1-1 TRBV3-1/TRBV3-2 NA ASSQGGAHTEAF
TRBJ2-3 TRBV9 NA ASSVASRGGTDTQY
TRBJ2-1 TRBV28 NA ASSWGIYEQF
TRBJ1-4 TRBV27 NA ASSLSQGLGNEKLF
TRBJ2-1 TRBV5-1 NA ASSVGLGHEQF
TRBJ2-2 TRBV9 NA ASSDRTSNTGELF
TRBJ2-1 TRBV6-2/TRBV6-3 NA ASSSGQPGYNEQF
TRBJ2-6 TRBV3-1/TRBV3-2 NA ASSQDSGANVLT
TRBJ2-7 TRBV12-5 NA ASGLAPGPGNYEQY
TRBJ2-7 TRBV7-9 NA ASSLPGSMHEQY
TRBJ1-1 TRBV3-1/TRBV3-2 NA ASSQDRAREGEAF
TRBJ2-7 TRBV27 NA ASSLGTPYEQY
TRBJ2-5 TRBV19 NA ASRGPGDGSGETQY
TRBJ2-7 TRBV10-2 TRBD2 ASSMVFGYGGAGGGYEQY
TRBJ1-2 TRBV27 NA ASSSQHRTPYGYT
TRBJ2-7 TRBV7-9 NA ASSAGEEQY
TRBJ1-4 TRBV9 NA ASGQGGTNEKLF
TRBJ1-5 TRBV30 TRBD1 AWSGPGQNQPQH
TRBJ2-7 TRBV7-9 NA ASSLHRQDISYEQY